The clone carrying this TCR beta chain was observed a few times. Its antigen is undetermined. A much larger clone differs from this one at a single base, so this may be a read error. The CDR3 is made up of 15 amino acids. Per germline, CDR1 DFQATT and CDR2 SNEGSKA (reference sequence). Trimming cost V 3 bases and J 5 bases, with 17 bases left between them. The data were obtained in a study of neurological immune-mediated disorders. Study-level findings and limits: The study found no CDR3 amino acid sequences shared by expanded clones across subjects, suggesting private repertoires in all groups. A possible signature was seen in one related-CDR3 cluster, into which phylogenetic grouping placed the repertoires of 18 of 34 multiple sclerosis patients.

It was from 2 million PBMCs stored at -80 C that the unsorted libraries were obtained. TCRdb independently ran MiXCR on the 5' RACE reads; one entry per CDR3 protein. The table has some 60,000 distinct CDR3 sequences, around 3.8% seen once. The V and J genes are TRBV20-1 and TRBJ2-1, with D tentatively TRBD2 (6 bases). Sample: PBMCs. The source is a woman aged 45-65 years with multiple sclerosis. This CDR3 reads CSARLGGTPNNEQFF. The CDR3 DNA is TGCAGTGCTAGGCTGGGAGGCACTCCGAACAATGAGCAGTTCTTC.